This TCR beta chain was captured by sequencing in a study of blood T cell repertoires in COVID-19. Using immunoSEQ multiplex PCR, the repertoire was profiled, and TCRdb retains in-frame clones only, with some absent. The table has under 200,000 clones, around 87% seen once. This clone was observed a single time. V was trimmed by 5 bases and J by 2 bases, leaving 13 bases between them. The CDR3 is 14 residues long. Germline V gene data show CDR1 as SQVTM and CDR2 as ANQGSEA. The source of this sequence is a man younger than 30 with active or convalescent COVID-19. The sample was peripheral blood. The chain is built from TRBV29-1 and TRBJ2-1; D is unclear. DNA of the CDR3: TGCAGCGTTCTAATATCGGTAACCTACAATGAGCAGTTCTTC. It encodes CSVLISVTYNEQFF.